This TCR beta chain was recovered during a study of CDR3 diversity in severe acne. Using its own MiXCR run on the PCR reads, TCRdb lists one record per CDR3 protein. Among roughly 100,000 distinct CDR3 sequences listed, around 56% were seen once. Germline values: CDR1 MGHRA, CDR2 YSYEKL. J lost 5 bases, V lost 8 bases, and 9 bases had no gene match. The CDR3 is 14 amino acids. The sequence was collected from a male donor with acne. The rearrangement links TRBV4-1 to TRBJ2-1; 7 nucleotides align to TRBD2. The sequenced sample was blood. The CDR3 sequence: CASGGGVVNNEQFF. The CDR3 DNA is TGCGCCAGCGGGGGGGGGGTGGTTAACAATGAGCAGTTCTTC.